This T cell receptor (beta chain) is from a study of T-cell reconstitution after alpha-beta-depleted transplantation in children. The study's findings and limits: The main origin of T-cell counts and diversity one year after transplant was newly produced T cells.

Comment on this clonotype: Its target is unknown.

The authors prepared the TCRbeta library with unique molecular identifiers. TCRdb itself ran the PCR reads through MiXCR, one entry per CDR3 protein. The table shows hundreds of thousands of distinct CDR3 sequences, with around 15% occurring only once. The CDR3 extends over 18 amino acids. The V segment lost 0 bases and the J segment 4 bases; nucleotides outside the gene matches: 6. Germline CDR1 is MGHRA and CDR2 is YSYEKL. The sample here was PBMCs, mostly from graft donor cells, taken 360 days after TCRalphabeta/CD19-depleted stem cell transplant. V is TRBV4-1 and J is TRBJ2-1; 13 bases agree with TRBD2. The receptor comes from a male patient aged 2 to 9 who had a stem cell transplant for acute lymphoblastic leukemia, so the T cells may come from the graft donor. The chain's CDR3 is CASSQDPLLAGGYNEQFF. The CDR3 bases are TGCGCCAGCAGCCAAGATCCCTTACTAGCGGGAGGGTACAATGAGCAGTTCTTC.